One T cell receptor beta chain is described in this entry. The antigen remains unidentified. Using immunoSEQ multiplex PCR, the repertoire was profiled, and TCRdb retains in-frame clones only, with some absent. The sample lists about 80,000 clones, roughly 87% occurring once. The data stem from a study of OX40 agonist ivuxolimab in advanced cancers. Study results and caveats: Normalized T-cell clonal expansion was also low in a subset of nonresponders.

This specimen was CD4+ or CD8+ T cells sorted from blood, taken in a trial of the OX40 agonist ivuxolimab. The sequence was obtained from an adult with an advanced solid tumor such as melanoma, head and neck, liver or kidney cancer.

DNA for the CDR3: TGTGCCAGCAGTTTAATAGCGGGAGAAGAATTATTCCCGCGATTCACCGGGGAGCTGTTTTTT. Residues: CASSLIAGEELFPRFTGELFF. The chain carries TRBV27 and TRBJ2-2, with 9 bases matching TRBD2. The CDR3 sequence is 21 residues long. Germline V gene sequence: CDR1 MNHEY, CDR2 SMNVEV (reference sequence). With 2 bases clipped from V and 4 bases from J, the junction kept 20 bases outside the gene matches.